The 14 T cell receptor beta chains presented below share a single source sample, sequenced in a study of cytotoxic CD8 clonotypes in ibrutinib-treated CLL. TCRdb's copy holds only in-frame clones and misses some; the assay was immunoSEQ multiplex PCR. In the table there are about 150,000 clones, over 60% of which are singletons. Sequencing was performed on PBMCs, taken after 12 months of ibrutinib treatment. The receptors stem from a human donor with chronic lymphocytic leukemia.

The genes are TRBV7-9 and TRBJ1-3; D unclear. Germline values: CDR1 SEHNR, CDR2 FQNEAQ (reference sequence). Trimming removed 5 bases from V and 3 bases from J, with 11 bases in between. This CDR3 spans 14 amino acids. CDR3 DNA sequence: TGTGCCAGCAGCCGGTGGGGTAATGGAAACACCATATATTTT. Amino acids: CASSRWGNGNTIYF. Full variable domain (outside the CDR3, taken from reference TRBV7-9 and TRBJ1-3): DTGVSQNPRHKITKRGQNVTFRCDPISEHNRLYWYRQTLGQGPEFLTYFQNEAQLEKSRLLSDRFSAERPKGSFSTLEIQRTEQGDSAMYLCASSRWGNGNTIYFGEGSWLTVV.

The V and J genes are TRBV13 and TRBJ2-7; no definite D call. Germline CDR1 is PRHDT and CDR2 is FYEKMQ (reference sequence). V was cut by 5 bases and J by 0 bases, with 8 bases left in between. The CDR3 has 13 residues. The CDR3 loop is CASSPSRSYEQYF. The CDR3 DNA is TGTGCCAGCAGCCCCAGTCGCTCCTACGAGCAGTACTTC.

The V call is TRBV2, the J call TRBJ2-7; no clear D gene. The CDR3 loop spans 12 amino acids. CDR1 and CDR2 from the germline V gene are SNHLY and FYNNEI. The V end lost 6 bases, the J end lost 3 bases, and 9 bases lay between the germline ends. As DNA, the CDR3 is TGTGCCAGCAGAGCTGACGGCTACGAGCAGTACTTC. Translated: CASRADGYEQYF.

This chain uses TRBV7-9 with TRBJ2-7; D not resolved. Germline V gives CDR1 SEHNR, CDR2 FQNEAQ (reference sequence). This CDR3 comprises 15 residues. Trimming cost V 1 base and J 2 bases, with 12 bases left between them. The DNA for the CDR3 is TGTGCCAGCAGCTTAGTTGTAACACACACCTACGAGCAGTACTTC. Its protein is CASSLVVTHTYEQYF. Variable domain in full (rest from reference TRBV7-9 and TRBJ2-7): DTGVSQNPRHKITKRGQNVTFRCDPISEHNRLYWYRQTLGQGPEFLTYFQNEAQLEKSRLLSDRFSAERPKGSFSTLEIQRTEQGDSAMYLCASSLVVTHTYEQYFGPGTRLTVT.

CDR3 DNA: TGTGCCACCCACCAGCGGGAGGGCCTATACGAGCAGTACTTC. This sequence encodes CATHQREGLYEQYF. The V call is TRBV28, the J call TRBJ2-7, with 10 bases aligning to TRBD2. This CDR3 region has 14 residues. V was pared by 10 bases and J by 4 bases, with 10 bases of the junction left unmatched. The germline V gene encodes CDR1 MDHEN and CDR2 SYDVKM.

This clone was observed a handful of times. This chain uses TRBV19 with TRBJ1-2; D gene ambiguous. The CDR3 is 12 residues long. The V and J ends lost 6 bases and 8 bases respectively, with 13 bases between them. Germline V lookup: CDR1 LNHDA, CDR2 SQIVND (reference sequence). The DNA of the CDR3 is TGTGCCAGTAGGACCGGTCGGTGGGGCTACACCTTC. As protein: CASRTGRWGYTF.

The chain has TRBV27 and TRBJ2-5; D not certain. CDR1 and CDR2 from the germline V gene are MNHEY and SMNVEV (reference sequence). The length of the CDR3 is 11 residues. Trimming pared 6 bases from V and 4 bases from J, leaving 6 bases between. CDR3 sequence reads: CASRWGETQYF. CDR3 DNA: TGTGCCAGCAGATGGGGAGAGACCCAGTACTTC.

The count of this clone is one. This chain joins TRBV12-1 and TRBJ2-1; the DNA was not used to check the table's D call, TRBD2. TRBV12-1 corresponds to a pseudogene. This CDR3 region has 17 residues. The CDR3 loop is CASNGLAGDVSYNEQFF. For the CDR3, the DNA is TGTGCCAGCAACGGACTAGCGGGAGATGTGTCCTACAATGAGCAGTTCTTC.

The CDR3, as DNA: TGTGCCAGCGCCGTCGGGACATTTACTGGGAATGAGCAGTTCTTC. Residues: CASAVGTFTGNEQFF. The chain has TRBV27 and TRBJ2-1; tentatively, D is TRBD1 (6 bases). Germline CDR1 MNHEY, CDR2 SMNVEV (reference sequence). CDR3 length: 15 amino acids. V shed 8 bases and J shed 7 bases, with 21 bases lying between them.

This clone occurred once. The chain has TRBV4-3 and TRBJ2-7; 7 bases are a match to TRBD1. Germline V gives CDR1 LGHNA, CDR2 YSLEER. This CDR3 spans 14 amino acids. Unmatched junction bases numbered 6, after V lost 4 bases and J lost 3 bases. Here the CDR3 reads CASSPTGFIYEQYF. In DNA form, the CDR3 reads TGCGCCAGCAGCCCGACAGGGTTTATCTACGAGCAGTACTTC.

The chain carries TRBV7-8 and TRBJ2-5; D is undetermined. The closer fit of TRBJ2-7 to the DNA end suggests the J call may be wrong. CDR1 SGHVS and CDR2 FQNEAQ come from the germline V gene. The CDR3 is 15 amino acids. CDR3 sequence reads: CASRFIQSLNYEQYF. CDR3 sequence (DNA): TGTGCCAGCAGGTTTATACAGAGCCTTAACTACGAGCAGTACTTC.

V usage is TRBV11-2 and J usage is TRBJ2-7; D remains ambiguous. V gave up 1 base and J gave up 2 bases, with 12 bases separating them. Looked up from germline, CDR1 is SGHAT and CDR2 is FQNNGV. The CDR3 has 15 amino acids. The CDR3 reads CASSLGPSRTYEQYF. The CDR3 region has the DNA TGTGCCAGCAGCTTAGGTCCTAGTAGAACCTACGAGCAGTACTTC. Full variable domain (rest looked up from reference TRBV11-2 and TRBJ2-7): EAGVAQSPRYKIIEKRQSVAFWCNPISGHATLYWYQQILGQGPKLLIQFQNNGVVDDSQLPKDRFSAERLKGVDSTLKIQPAKLEDSAVYLCASSLGPSRTYEQYFGPGTRLTVT.

The rearrangement links TRBV7-2 to TRBJ1-5, with 8 bases matching TRBD1. Germline V gene lookup returns CDR1 SGHTA and CDR2 FQGNSA. This CDR3 spans 15 amino acids. The J segment lost 5 bases and the V segment lost 1 base, leaving 4 bases of the junction unmatched. CDR3 coding DNA: TGTGCCAGCAGCTTAGACAGGGGGGTGGATCAGCCCCAGCATTTT. Translated: CASSLDRGVDQPQHF. Using reference TRBV7-2 and TRBJ1-5 for the parts outside the CDR3, the full variable domain is GAGVSQSPSNKVTEKGKDVELRCDPISGHTALYWYRQSLGQGLEFLIYFQGNSAPDKSGLPSDRFSAERTGGSVSTLTIQRTQQEDSAVYLCASSLDRGVDQPQHFGDGTRLSIL.

V usage is TRBV5-1 and J usage is TRBJ2-1; D is possibly TRBD1 (6 bases). CDR1 and CDR2 (germline): SGHRS, YFSETQ. This CDR3 is built from 17 residues. Trimming removed 0 bases at V and 0 bases at J, with 13 bases between. The CDR3 nucleotides read TGCGCCAGCAGCTTGGGACAGGTGCCGAGCTCCTACAATGAGCAGTTCTTC. Protein: CASSLGQVPSSYNEQFF.